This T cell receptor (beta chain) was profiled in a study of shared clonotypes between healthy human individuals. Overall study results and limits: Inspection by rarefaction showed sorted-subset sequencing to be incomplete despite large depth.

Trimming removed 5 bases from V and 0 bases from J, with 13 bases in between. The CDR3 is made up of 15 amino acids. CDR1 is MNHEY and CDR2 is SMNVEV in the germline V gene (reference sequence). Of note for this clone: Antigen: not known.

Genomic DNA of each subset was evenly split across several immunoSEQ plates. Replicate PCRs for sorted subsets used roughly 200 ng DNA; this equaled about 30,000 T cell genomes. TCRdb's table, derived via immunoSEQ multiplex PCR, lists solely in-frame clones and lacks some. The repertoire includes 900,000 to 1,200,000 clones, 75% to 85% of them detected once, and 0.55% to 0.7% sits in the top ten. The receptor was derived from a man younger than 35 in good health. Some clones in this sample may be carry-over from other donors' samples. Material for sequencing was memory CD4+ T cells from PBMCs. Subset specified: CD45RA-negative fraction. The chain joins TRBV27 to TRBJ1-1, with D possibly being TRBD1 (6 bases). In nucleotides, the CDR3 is TGTGCCAGCAGTCCAGGGGCCCAAATGAACACTGAAGCTTTCTTT. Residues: CASSPGAQMNTEAFF.